This T cell receptor beta chain was retrieved from a study of technical replicates of blood from a handful of donors. The protocol was immunoSEQ multiplex PCR, while the TCRdb copy is restricted to in-frame clones and leaves out a portion. The sample contains more than 45,000 clones, about 95% of which appear only once. CDR3 size: 16 residues. CDR1 and CDR2 from the germline V gene are MNHEY and SMNVEV (reference sequence). V was clipped by 1 base and J by 5 bases, with 17 bases between them. The clonotype was recovered from a human donor in good health. Some clones in this sample may be carry-over from other donors' samples. This sequence joins TRBV27 and TRBJ1-2; the D gene is possibly TRBD1 (6 bases). The sample was PBMCs. CDR3 residues: CASSLFPGQHNYGYTF. DNA of the CDR3: TGTGCCAGCAGTTTATTTCCCGGACAGCATAATTATGGCTACACCTTC.